The rows below give T cell receptor beta chains drawn from one sample of a study of T cell repertoires in cytomegalovirus infection. TCRdb redid the calling of the reads with MiXCR, one entry per CDR3 protein. Among 900,000 to 950,000 distinct CDR3 sequences, around 32% were seen once, and the ten largest hold 11% to 15%. Their antigens are not known. Sample: cultured CD8+ T cells from PBMCs, taken from culture after CMV antigen stimulation. These TCRs come from a human donor in good health (CMV status not recorded). Some clones in this sample may be carry-over from other donors' samples. Each CDR3 is given with its conserved first and last residue. A D gene is named only where the DNA matches it firmly. The size entry is marked missing in some rows and otherwise reads once, few, many or a size class.

d_call clone_size j_call cdr3_length v_call cdr3_nt cdr3_aa
TRBD1 . TRBJ1-2 14 TRBV7-9 TGTGCCAGCAGAGGGGGCCGAACTAACTATGGCTACACCTTC CASRGGRTNYGYTF
TRBD1 few TRBJ2-1 16 TRBV20-1 TGCAGTGCTAGAGACCCTGTGGGACAGGACTACAATGAGCAGTTCTTC CSARDPVGQDYNEQFF
. few TRBJ1-1 13 TRBV27 TGTGCCAGCAGATCGGACGGGAACACTGAAGCTTTCTTT CASRSDGNTEAFF
. few TRBJ2-7 13 TRBV27 TGTGCCAGCAGTTTGAGAATAGGGACCGAGCAGTACTTC CASSLRIGTEQYF
. few TRBJ2-1 14 TRBV29-1 TGCAGCGTTGTCGCGGGGAGCTCCTACAATGAGCAGTTCTTC CSVVAGSSYNEQFF
TRBD1 . TRBJ1-4 15 TRBV27 TGTGCCAGCAGTTTAGTTGCCAGGGGGGAAGAAAAACTGTTTTTT CASSLVARGEEKLFF
. few TRBJ2-3 15 TRBV29-1 TGCAGCGTTGAAGATCTGGACGCTAGGGGAGATACGCAGTATTTT CSVEDLDARGDTQYF
. . TRBJ1-1 15 TRBV6-1 TGTGCCAGCAGTGACTATCGTTCCGCGAACACTGAAGCTTTCTTT CASSDYRSANTEAFF
. few TRBJ2-7 16 TRBV19 TGTGCCAGTAGTATAAGGTCGGGCGCAGGAACCTACGAGCAGTACTTC CASSIRSGAGTYEQYF
TRBD1 . TRBJ2-2 14 TRBV24-1 TGTGCCACCATGGGACAGAAGAATGGCGGGGAGCTGTTTTTT CATMGQKNGGELFF
TRBD1 . TRBJ1-1 14 TRBV6-5 TGTGCCAGCAGGGCCGGGACAGTTAACACTGAAGCTTTCTTT CASRAGTVNTEAFF
. . TRBJ1-5 15 TRBV19 TGTGCCAGTACCATGGGAGGGGGTCTCAATCAGCCCCAGCATTTT CASTMGGGLNQPQHF
. . TRBJ2-3 16 TRBV5-6 TGTGCCAGCAGGAATGCCGGGGGCGATCGCGCAGATACGCAGTATTTT CASRNAGGDRADTQYF
. . TRBJ1-1 14 TRBV5-1 TGCGCCAGCAGCTTATACGGATTGAACACTGAAGCTTTCTTT CASSLYGLNTEAFF
TRBD1 . TRBJ2-2 13 TRBV14 TGTGCCAGCAGCCAAACAGGGGTCGGGGAGCTGTTTTTT CASSQTGVGELFF
TRBD1 . TRBJ2-7 15 TRBV7-2 TGTGCCAGCAGCTCAGGGACAGGTGGGGCTTACGAGCAGTACTTC CASSSGTGGAYEQYF
TRBD1 few TRBJ2-1 13 TRBV12-5 TGTGCTAGTGGGGACAGGGTCTACAATGAGCAGTTCTTC CASGDRVYNEQFF
TRBD1 . TRBJ1-1 17 TRBV5-1 TGCGCCAGCAGCTTGGCTAGGACAGGGAGCGTGCACTCTGAAGCTTTCTTT CASSLARTGSVHSEAFF
TRBD1 few TRBJ2-5 15 TRBV6-5 TGTGCCAGCAGTTTAGAGGGGGCGCCCGGTGTGACCCAGTACTTC CASSLEGAPGVTQYF
TRBD2 . TRBJ2-1 17 TRBV9 TGTGCCAGCAGCGTAGCCCCTTCAAGCGGGGTCCACAATGAGCAGTTCTTC CASSVAPSSGVHNEQFF
. . TRBJ2-7 11 TRBV6-1 TGTGCCACCCGGGGAGCATACGAGCAGTACTTC CATRGAYEQYF
. . TRBJ1-1 16 TRBV4-3 TGCGCCAGCAGCCACCTAAATACAGGGTTGGGCACTGAAGCTTTCTTT CASSHLNTGLGTEAFF
. few TRBJ2-6 17 TRBV12-3/TRBV12-4 TGTGCCAGCAGTTTTATTGTCAGGCGCCCTGGGGCCAACGTCCTGACTTTC CASSFIVRRPGANVLTF
TRBD1 many TRBJ1-2 16 TRBV7-2 TGTGCCAGCAGCCTTCAACTACTGACAGGGGTGTATGGCTACACCTTC CASSLQLLTGVYGYTF
. . TRBJ2-7 14 TRBV15 TGTGCCACCAGCAGAGCAGGGAAGGGCTACGAGCAGTACTTC CATSRAGKGYEQYF
. . TRBJ1-2 15 TRBV12-3/TRBV12-4 TGTGCCAGCAGTTTCATCTTGGTCGATAACTATGGCTACACCTTC CASSFILVDNYGYTF
. . TRBJ2-1 14 TRBV27 TGTGCCAGCAGTTTGGTTCTACCTTACAATGAGCAGTTCTTC CASSLVLPYNEQFF
. . TRBJ2-2 16 TRBV3-1 TGTGCCAGCAGCCAAGAATGGGGGTCCCACACCGGGGAGCTGTTTTTT CASSQEWGSHTGELFF
. few TRBJ2-7 14 TRBV5-1 TGCGCCAGCAGCTTAGACTGGACCGAGGGGGAGCAGTACTTC CASSLDWTEGEQYF
. . TRBJ1-2 13 TRBV27 TGTGCCAGCACCGGGGGCGGCCTGGTCGGCTACACCTTC CASTGGGLVGYTF
TRBD2 few TRBJ2-3 17 TRBV4-1 TGCGCCAGCAGCCCTTCCCTAGCGGGGTCTTTGACAGATACGCAGTATTTT CASSPSLAGSLTDTQYF
. . TRBJ1-1 15 TRBV11-1 TGTGCCAGCAGCTTAGAGGGGGGGGCCGGCACTGAAGCTTTCTTT CASSLEGGAGTEAFF
. . TRBJ1-1 19 TRBV4-3 TGCGCCAGCAGCCAAGGCCTCCTACAGCAGCGTCAACTGAACACTGAAGCTTTCTTT CASSQGLLQQRQLNTEAFF
. many TRBJ1-5 16 TRBV7-8 TGTGCCAGCAGCTCGGGTCGGAGGGGCGGCAATCAGCCCCAGCATTTT CASSSGRRGGNQPQHF
TRBD2 . TRBJ2-3 17 TRBV4-3 TGCGCCAGCAGCCATCCCATTAGCGGGGGAGCGCCAAATACGCAGTATTTT CASSHPISGGAPNTQYF
. . TRBJ2-2 16 TRBV4-1 TGCGCCAGCAGCCAGCCCCCGGGACTTTCCACCGGGGAGCTGTTTTTT CASSQPPGLSTGELFF
. few TRBJ1-1 18 TRBV27 TGTGCCAGCAGACCTCCCCCGGGACAACCGCGGGGGGACACTGAAGCTTTCTTT CASRPPPGQPRGDTEAFF
TRBD1 . TRBJ1-4 18 TRBV6-6 TGTGCCAGCAGTTACACCGGACAGGGGAAGGGTCTTGATGAAAAACTGTTTTTT CASSYTGQGKGLDEKLFF
. . TRBJ2-1 13 TRBV5-4 TGTGCCAGCAGCCGCGACGGAAGGGCAAAGCAGTTCTTC CASSRDGRAKQFF
TRBD1 . TRBJ2-7 15 TRBV7-1 TGTGCCAGCAGCTCGAAATCGGGACAGCTCTACGAGCAGTACTTC CASSSKSGQLYEQYF
. . TRBJ1-2 10 TRBV29-1 TGCAGCGTTGTCAACTATGGCTACACCTTC CSVVNYGYTF
TRBD1 few TRBJ2-2 15 TRBV15 TGTGCCACCAGCAATCAGGGGGCTGACACCGGGGAGCTGTTTTTT CATSNQGADTGELFF
. many TRBJ2-3 15 TRBV7-6 TGTGCCAGCAGCTTAGCGTCAGGGGCCTCAGATACGCAGTATTTT CASSLASGASDTQYF
TRBD2 . TRBJ2-3 16 TRBV19 TGTGCCAGTAGTATTTCTAGCGGGGGGGCAGTAGATACGCAGTATTTT CASSISSGGAVDTQYF
. once TRBJ2-3 13 TRBV20-1 TGCAGTGCCGTGTGGTCCATTTTAGATACGCAGTATTTT CSAVWSILDTQYF
TRBD2 . TRBJ2-1 15 TRBV6-5 TGTGCCAGCAGTTACACCCTAGCGGGGGTGAATGAGCAGTTCTTC CASSYTLAGVNEQFF
TRBD2 many TRBJ2-1 15 TRBV7-8 TGTGCCAGCAGCAAGAGCGGGGACTACTACAATGAGCAGTTCTTC CASSKSGDYYNEQFF
. . TRBJ1-6 13 TRBV5-1 TGCGCCAGCAGCTTTGACCTTTCGAGGGACAAGAGCTTT CASSFDLSRDKSF
TRBD1 few TRBJ1-2 16 TRBV7-9 TGTGCCAGCAGCCCACCCACAGGGGCCGCTAACTATGGCTACACCTTC CASSPPTGAANYGYTF